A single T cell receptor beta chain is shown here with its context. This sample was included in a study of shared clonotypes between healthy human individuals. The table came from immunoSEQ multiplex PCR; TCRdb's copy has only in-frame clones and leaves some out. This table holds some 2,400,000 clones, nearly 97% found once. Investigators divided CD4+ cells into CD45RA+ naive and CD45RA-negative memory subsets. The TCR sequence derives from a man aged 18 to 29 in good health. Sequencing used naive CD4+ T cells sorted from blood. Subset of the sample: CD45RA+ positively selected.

For the CDR3, the DNA is TGTGCCAGCAGTTTCCCACCGATGAACACTGAAGCTTTCTTT. It yields the protein CASSFPPMNTEAFF. The genes are TRBV28 and TRBJ1-1; D is uncertain. Per the germline V gene, CDR1 is MDHEN and CDR2 is SYDVKM. Trimming removed 3 bases at V and 0 bases at J, with 8 bases between. The CDR3 is 14 amino acids.